Listed below are T cell receptor beta chains from one sample, sequenced in a study of graft-versus-host responses after intestinal transplantation. Sequencing was performed with immunoSEQ multiplex PCR; in TCRdb, only in-frame clones are kept and a portion is missing. This table holds nearly 45,000 clones, roughly 91% found once. The sequenced sample was PBMCs, obtained 524 days after transplant. These receptors were taken from a human patient who received an intestinal transplant, so some T cells may come from the graft donor. CDR3s include the opening cysteine and the closing phenylalanine or tryptophan. D genes are given only for firm matches. Only some rows state a clone size, as once, few, many or a class for expanded clones.

J gene: TRBJ2-7
V gene: TRBV5-4
D gene: TRBD2
clone size: NA
CDR3 protein: CASSLAGTMFYEQYF
CDR3 DNA: TGTGCCAGCAGCTTGGCCGGGACTATGTTCTACGAGCAGTACTTC

J gene: TRBJ1-6
V gene: TRBV30
D gene: NA
clone size: NA
CDR3 protein: CAWSEANSPLHF
CDR3 DNA: TGTGCCTGGAGTGAGGCTAATTCACCCCTCCACTTT

J gene: TRBJ1-1
V gene: TRBV27
D gene: NA
clone size: NA
CDR3 protein: CASTPGMANTEAFF
CDR3 DNA: TGTGCCAGCACCCCAGGGATGGCGAACACTGAAGCTTTCTTT

J gene: TRBJ2-7
V gene: TRBV28
D gene: TRBD2
clone size: NA
CDR3 protein: CASNPEAGAFYEQYF
CDR3 DNA: TGTGCCAGCAACCCCGAAGCGGGAGCGTTCTACGAGCAGTACTTC

J gene: TRBJ2-4
V gene: TRBV4-2
D gene: TRBD2
clone size: NA
CDR3 protein: CASSQAPGGTSGRIVLAKNIQYF
CDR3 DNA: TGTGCCAGCAGCCAAGCTCCGGGGGGGACTAGCGGGCGGATAGTTCTAGCCAAAAACATTCAGTACTTC

J gene: TRBJ2-1
V gene: TRBV6-5
D gene: NA
clone size: NA
CDR3 protein: CASSSRGGSYNEQFF
CDR3 DNA: TGTGCCAGCAGTAGCAGGGGTGGCTCCTACAATGAGCAGTTCTTC

J gene: TRBJ2-1
V gene: TRBV9
D gene: NA
clone size: NA
CDR3 protein: CASSPQGTPYNEQFF
CDR3 DNA: TGTGCCAGCAGCCCGCAGGGGACTCCCTACAATGAGCAGTTCTTC

J gene: TRBJ2-1
V gene: TRBV4-1
D gene: NA
clone size: NA
CDR3 protein: CASSQWGDSAYNEQFF
CDR3 DNA: TGCGCCAGCAGCCAATGGGGGGACTCTGCATACAATGAGCAGTTCTTC

J gene: TRBJ1-2
V gene: TRBV5-1
D gene: NA
clone size: NA
CDR3 protein: CASSLKGSDYGYTF
CDR3 DNA: TGCGCCAGCAGCTTGAAGGGGAGCGACTATGGCTACACCTTC

J gene: TRBJ2-7
V gene: TRBV28
D gene: NA
clone size: NA
CDR3 protein: CASTSSGPSYEQYF
CDR3 DNA: TGTGCCAGCACCTCCAGCGGACCTTCCTACGAGCAGTACTTC

J gene: TRBJ2-7
V gene: TRBV6-5
D gene: NA
clone size: NA
CDR3 protein: CASSYRYNYEQYF
CDR3 DNA: TGTGCCAGCAGTTACCGATATAACTACGAGCAGTACTTC

J gene: TRBJ2-5
V gene: TRBV5-1
D gene: NA
clone size: NA
CDR3 protein: CASSSTAGWGETQYF
CDR3 DNA: TGCGCCAGCAGCTCCACCGCGGGGTGGGGGGAGACCCAGTACTTC

J gene: TRBJ2-7
V gene: TRBV6-5
D gene: TRBD2
clone size: few
CDR3 protein: CASSPSGNYEQYF
CDR3 DNA: TGTGCCAGCAGCCCCAGCGGGAACTACGAGCAGTACTTC

J gene: TRBJ2-1
V gene: TRBV7-2
D gene: NA
clone size: few
CDR3 protein: CASSLGLGDPNEQFF
CDR3 DNA: TGTGCCAGCAGCTTAGGGTTGGGGGATCCCAATGAGCAGTTCTTC

J gene: TRBJ2-7
V gene: TRBV28
D gene: TRBD1
clone size: NA
CDR3 protein: CASSLRGLYEQYF
CDR3 DNA: TGTGCCAGCAGTTTAAGGGGGCTCTACGAGCAGTACTTC

J gene: TRBJ1-4
V gene: TRBV30
D gene: NA
clone size: NA
CDR3 protein: CAWSPGGLNEKLFF
CDR3 DNA: TGTGCCTGGAGCCCTGGGGGATTAAATGAAAAACTGTTTTTT

J gene: TRBJ2-1
V gene: TRBV25-1
D gene: NA
clone size: NA
CDR3 protein: CASSELRYGYNEQFF
CDR3 DNA: TGTGCCAGCAGTGAATTAAGATACGGCTACAATGAGCAGTTCTTC

J gene: TRBJ1-2
V gene: TRBV6-4
D gene: TRBD1
clone size: NA
CDR3 protein: CASSPTQGSYGYTF
CDR3 DNA: TGTGCCAGCAGCCCTACACAGGGGTCCTATGGCTACACCTTC

J gene: TRBJ2-3
V gene: TRBV19
D gene: NA
clone size: NA
CDR3 protein: CASSMIFGGQGTDTQYF
CDR3 DNA: TGTGCCAGTAGTATGATCTTCGGAGGGCAGGGCACAGATACGCAGTATTTT

J gene: TRBJ1-2
V gene: TRBV7-9
D gene: NA
clone size: NA
CDR3 protein: CASSFQWDLGGYTF
CDR3 DNA: TGTGCCAGCAGCTTCCAATGGGACTTGGGTGGCTACACCTTC

J gene: TRBJ2-7
V gene: TRBV7-1
D gene: TRBD1
clone size: NA
CDR3 protein: CASSLHRGPYEQYF
CDR3 DNA: TGTGCCAGCAGCTTACACAGGGGACCCTACGAGCAGTACTTC

J gene: TRBJ2-1
V gene: TRBV11-1
D gene: NA
clone size: NA
CDR3 protein: CASSPTWAEQFF
CDR3 DNA: TGTGCCAGCAGCCCCACATGGGCTGAGCAGTTCTTC

J gene: TRBJ1-6
V gene: TRBV19
D gene: NA
clone size: once
CDR3 protein: CASSMSGRNSPLHF
CDR3 DNA: TGTGCCAGTAGTATGTCCGGACGTAATTCACCCCTCCACTTT

J gene: TRBJ2-5
V gene: TRBV6-1
D gene: TRBD2
clone size: NA
CDR3 protein: CAISESGLAGQETQYF
CDR3 DNA: TGTGCCATCAGTGAGTCGGGACTAGCGGGTCAAGAGACCCAGTACTTC

J gene: TRBJ2-7
V gene: TRBV19
D gene: TRBD1
clone size: NA
CDR3 protein: CASSTLTGGSYEQYF
CDR3 DNA: TGTGCCAGTAGTACCTTGACAGGGGGGTCCTACGAGCAGTACTTC

J gene: TRBJ2-1
V gene: TRBV28
D gene: NA
clone size: NA
CDR3 protein: CASSLDGYNEQFF
CDR3 DNA: TGTGCCAGCAGCCTAGACGGATACAATGAGCAGTTCTTC

J gene: TRBJ2-6
V gene: TRBV6-5
D gene: NA
clone size: NA
CDR3 protein: CASTRVSGANVLTF
CDR3 DNA: TGTGCCAGCACAAGGGTATCTGGGGCCAACGTCCTGACTTTC

J gene: TRBJ1-2
V gene: TRBV19
D gene: NA
clone size: NA
CDR3 protein: CASSIQGFGYTF
CDR3 DNA: TGTGCCAGTAGTATACAGGGTTTTGGCTACACCTTC

J gene: TRBJ2-2
V gene: TRBV7-2
D gene: NA
clone size: NA
CDR3 protein: CASSFIRTGELFF
CDR3 DNA: TGTGCCAGCAGTTTCATCCGAACCGGGGAGCTGTTTTTT

J gene: TRBJ2-1
V gene: TRBV20-1
D gene: NA
clone size: NA
CDR3 protein: CSATTSEQFF
CDR3 DNA: TGCAGTGCTACTACTAGCGAGCAGTTCTTC

J gene: TRBJ1-4
V gene: TRBV9
D gene: NA
clone size: NA
CDR3 protein: CASSDRVTNEKLFF
CDR3 DNA: TGTGCCAGCAGCGACAGGGTTACTAATGAAAAACTGTTTTTT

J gene: TRBJ2-7
V gene: TRBV2
D gene: TRBD1
clone size: NA
CDR3 protein: CASSEGTGGLDEQYF
CDR3 DNA: TGTGCCAGCAGTGAAGGGACAGGGGGCCTGGACGAGCAGTACTTC

J gene: TRBJ2-7
V gene: TRBV19
D gene: NA
clone size: NA
CDR3 protein: CASSPGSSYEQYF
CDR3 DNA: TGTGCCAGTAGCCCAGGGAGCTCCTACGAGCAGTACTTC

J gene: TRBJ2-7
V gene: TRBV6-1
D gene: NA
clone size: NA
CDR3 protein: CASSPGLPTIEQYF
CDR3 DNA: TGTGCCAGCAGCCCAGGGTTGCCGACCATCGAGCAGTACTTC

J gene: TRBJ2-7
V gene: TRBV28
D gene: NA
clone size: NA
CDR3 protein: CASSLGDLSYEQYF
CDR3 DNA: TGTGCCAGCAGCCTAGGGGACTTAAGCTACGAGCAGTACTTC

J gene: TRBJ1-1
V gene: TRBV29-1
D gene: NA
clone size: NA
CDR3 protein: CSVDGTVNTEAFF
CDR3 DNA: TGCAGCGTTGATGGGACGGTAAACACTGAAGCTTTCTTT

J gene: TRBJ2-1
V gene: TRBV9
D gene: NA
clone size: NA
CDR3 protein: CASSPWTKGYNEQFF
CDR3 DNA: TGTGCCAGCAGCCCCTGGACTAAAGGCTACAATGAGCAGTTCTTC

J gene: TRBJ2-3
V gene: TRBV4-2
D gene: NA
clone size: few
CDR3 protein: CASSQVQAGSTDTQYF
CDR3 DNA: TGTGCCAGCAGCCAAGTCCAGGCGGGAAGCACAGATACGCAGTATTTT

J gene: TRBJ1-1
V gene: TRBV9
D gene: TRBD1
clone size: few
CDR3 protein: CASSIGQGGNTEAFF
CDR3 DNA: TGTGCCAGCAGCATCGGACAGGGAGGGAACACTGAAGCTTTCTTT

J gene: TRBJ2-3
V gene: TRBV10-3
D gene: NA
clone size: NA
CDR3 protein: CATRDEADTQYF
CDR3 DNA: TGTGCCACCCGGGACGAGGCAGATACGCAGTATTTT

J gene: TRBJ2-1
V gene: TRBV30
D gene: NA
clone size: NA
CDR3 protein: CAWSVDLAKDNEQFF
CDR3 DNA: TGTGCCTGGAGTGTAGACCTAGCGAAGGACAATGAGCAGTTCTTC

J gene: TRBJ2-6
V gene: TRBV30
D gene: TRBD1
clone size: NA
CDR3 protein: CAWSRPGQGSGANVLTF
CDR3 DNA: TGTGCCTGGAGTAGGCCGGGACAGGGCTCTGGGGCCAACGTCCTGACTTTC